This passage covers 13 T cell receptor beta chains from one sample sequenced in a study of T cells after yellow fever vaccination. TCRdb reprocessed the 5' RACE reads with MiXCR, giving one entry per CDR3 protein. This table has 27,000 or so distinct CDR3 sequences, under 5.5% appearing once. The source material was PBMCs, either bulk or a sorted T-cell subset (CD4+, CD8+, memory, or dextramer-sorted; not recorded which), sampled on the day of the yellow fever booster vaccination. The origin of the receptors is a man younger than 35 who received the YFV17D yellow fever vaccine.

The sample holds many counts of this clonotype. The J gene is TRBJ2-7, the V gene TRBV6-2 or TRBV6-3, with D maybe TRBD2 (6 bases). Germline assignment: CDR1 MNHEY and CDR2 SVGEGT. The V end lost 6 bases, the J end lost 0 bases, and 15 bases lay between the germline ends. The CDR3 loop spans 15 amino acids. The CDR3 region is CASSESGGISYEQYF. In DNA form, the CDR3 reads TGTGCCAGCAGCGAATCCGGGGGAATCTCCTACGAGCAGTACTTC.

The table lists this clonotype with many counts. J is TRBJ2-2 and V is TRBV20-1; 9 bases match TRBD2. Germline CDR1 and CDR2: DFQATT and SNEGSKA (reference sequence). This CDR3 comprises 16 residues. The V gene end was trimmed by 6 bases and the J gene end by 2 bases; junction bases not matched to a gene: 10. In DNA form, the CDR3 reads TGCAGTGCCCGGAGGCGGGGGGGCCTTAACACCGGGGAGCTGTTTTTT. Translated: CSARRRGGLNTGELFF.

This clonotype was counted many times. The chain carries TRBV20-1 and TRBJ2-3; the match to TRBD2 covers 7 bases. Germline V CDR1 and CDR2: DFQATT, SNEGSKA (reference sequence). The CDR3 spans 16 residues. J was trimmed by 0 bases and V by 6 bases; bases with no gene match: 12. CDR3 sequence (DNA): TGCAGTGCGACGGGCCGACTAGCAGCCAGCACAGATACGCAGTATTTT. Translated: CSATGRLAASTDTQYF.

With regard to this clonotype: A much bigger clone sits one base away, suggesting this may be a read error. This chain connects TRBV7-9 to TRBJ1-3, with a possible D match to TRBD1 (5 bases). This CDR3 contains 16 residues. The V gene lost 0 bases and the J gene lost 3 bases, with 12 bases spanning the gap. Germline-derived CDR1 and CDR2 are SEHNR and FQNEAQ (reference sequence). The CDR3 sequence is CASSLAVGAVGNTIYF. The CDR3 nucleotides read TGTGCCAGCAGCTTAGCGGTCGGGGCGGTTGGAAACACCATATATTTT.

This clonotype was counted at least ten times. The gene calls are TRBV20-1 and TRBJ1-2; D unresolved. Per germline, CDR1 DFQATT and CDR2 SNEGSKA (reference sequence). V was trimmed by 5 bases and J by 8 bases, leaving 15 bases between them. There are 12 residues in the CDR3. The CDR3: CSAASPTGGYTF. The CDR3 coding sequence is TGCAGTGCTGCCAGTCCCACTGGCGGCTACACCTTC.

The chain is built from TRBV19 and TRBJ2-1; D possibly uses TRBD1 or TRBD2 (5 bases each). The CDR3 consists of 15 residues. Germline loops: CDR1 LNHDA, CDR2 SQIVND (reference sequence). Trimming left V 3 bases short and J 2 bases short, with 11 bases between. DNA of the CDR3: TGTGCCAGTAGTATGGGGACCTCAACCTACAATGAGCAGTTCTTC. Translating it yields CASSMGTSTYNEQFF.

The sample holds many counts of this clonotype. The V call is TRBV6-1, the J call TRBJ2-2; no reliable D call. The CDR3 is made up of 14 amino acids. Germline CDR1 reads MNHNS; CDR2 reads SASEGT. Trimming stripped 7 bases from V and 2 bases from J, with 11 bases between. As DNA, the CDR3 is TGTGCCAGCATCTCAGGCAGCAACACCGGGGAGCTGTTTTTT. It yields the protein CASISGSNTGELFF.

In its sample, this clonotype was seen many times. This rearrangement joins TRBV7-2 to TRBJ2-7; TRBD2 agrees at 13 bases. V lost 5 bases to trimming and J lost 2 bases; unmatched junction nucleotides: 3. Per the germline V gene, CDR1 is SGHTA and CDR2 is FQGNSA. The CDR3 has 15 residues. As DNA, the CDR3 is TGTGCCAGCAGCCTACTAGCGGGGGGGACCTACGAGCAGTACGTC. Its translation: CASSLLAGGTYEQYV.

There are many counts of this clonotype. V is TRBV27 and J is TRBJ2-3; D remains ambiguous. The CDR3 runs to 13 residues. CDR1 and CDR2 from the germline V gene are MNHEY and SMNVEV (reference sequence). Trimming cost V 2 bases and J 1 base, with 4 bases left between them. CDR3 sequence (DNA): TGTGCCAGCAGTTTAGGAGGCACAGATACGCAGTATTTT. The encoded protein is CASSLGGTDTQYF.

This clonotype was detected ten times or more. The CDR3 sequence: CASSLSGANVLTF. CDR3 bases: TGTGCCAGCAGTCTATCTGGGGCCAACGTCCTGACTTTC. This chain joins TRBV12-3 or TRBV12-4 and TRBJ2-6, with D uncertain. V lost 5 bases and J 1 base, leaving 3 bases between the germline ends. The CDR3 extends over 13 amino acids.

This clonotype showed up many times. This rearrangement joins TRBV11-1 to TRBJ2-7, with 11 bases lining up with TRBD2. V was pared by 5 bases and J by 6 bases, with 6 bases of the junction left unmatched. This CDR3 has 14 amino acids. CDR1 and CDR2 (germline): SGHAT, FQDESV (reference sequence). The CDR3 is CASSRSGGAAEQYV. DNA for the CDR3: TGTGCCAGCAGCCGTAGCGGGGGGGCGGCCGAGCAGTACGTC.

This clonotype was counted at least ten times. The genes are TRBV4-1 and TRBJ1-5; TRBD1 matches 9 bases. Germline CDR1 MGHRA, CDR2 YSYEKL. Trimming at V came to 5 bases and at J to 4 bases, leaving 6 bases not matched to a gene. The CDR3 is 15 residues long. CDR3 loop: CASSFWTGDNQPQHF. The CDR3 DNA follows: TGCGCCAGCAGCTTCTGGACAGGGGATAATCAGCCCCAGCATTTT.

This clonotype was seen only a few times. The chain carries TRBV5-6 and TRBJ2-1; D remains unclear. CDR3 length: 13 amino acids. The V end lost 4 bases, the J end lost 8 bases, and 13 bases lay between the germline ends. Germline assignment: CDR1 SGHDT and CDR2 YYEEEE. DNA of the CDR3: TGTGCCAGCAGCCCGATTGGGGTGGATGAGCAGTTCTTC. Its translation is CASSPIGVDEQFF.